This T cell receptor beta chain appears in the sequencing data of a study of T-cell memory formation after mild COVID-19 (dated by TCRdb to about 2021). Study-wide context: Most TCR sequence clusters were specific to one of the two donors. Two young, previously healthy adult volunteers, one female and one male, were included in the cohort. T-cell clones expanding and contracting after mild COVID-19 in a couple of donors were tracked by longitudinal TCRalpha and TCRbeta repertoire sequencing. Overall study results and their limits: Contracting CD4+ clones turned up mainly in the CM and EM memory subsets, whereas EMRA was where CD8+ clones were enriched. Balanced CD4/CD8 phenotypes were observed for clones contracting from day 15 to 85, whereas a bias towards CD4+ was observed for a second wave of clones expanding from day 15 to 37. The second-wave clones that peaked on day 37 were not confirmed to be SARS-CoV-2 specific. The detection of some responding clones in pre-infection memory suggests that pre-existing cross-reactive memory T cells joined the SARS-CoV-2 response. The study included only two mild cases, and larger cohorts that include severe cases with pre-infection samples were judged to be necessary.

The germline V gene (reference sequence) gives CDR1 as DFQATT and CDR2 as SNEGSKA. V is trimmed back by 5 bases and J by 4 bases, and the junction contains 8 bases that no gene match accounts for. The CDR3, from cysteine to phenylalanine, totals 14 residues. Solely the CDR3 DNA is kept, with 42 bases framed from the first base. Sequencing relied on an Illumina NovaSeq 6000. Using 5'RACE with constant-segment primers, TCRalpha and TCRbeta cDNA libraries were constructed, with sample barcodes and unique molecular identifiers added in the process. Trizol reagent was used to extract RNA from every sample. Library amplification was performed in two PCR steps, and a second sample barcode and Illumina TruSeq adapters were introduced in the second step. The libraries were sequenced on an Illumina NovaSeq using 2 x 150 bp paired-end reads. Under the source paper's analysis protocol: The reads were demultiplexed and collapsed into UMI-guided consensus sequences using migec v1.2.7. Using mixcr v2.1.11, UMI consensuses were aligned to TRA and TRB V and J templates and then assembled into clonotypes. Expanded or contracted clonotypes were those called significant by both edgeR and NoisET, with noise models trained on biological replicates. edgeR calls used a false discovery rate-adjusted p below 0.01 and a log2 fold-change threshold of 1. As an exploratory analysis of dynamics, PCA with hierarchical clustering was applied to max-normalized trajectories of the 1000 most abundant clonotypes. Each responding clone was given a CD4 or CD8 phenotype based on the CD4+ and CD8+ repertoires, which had been sequenced separately. Using fastp at Q25 and MiXCR, TCRdb reprocessed the public reads and kept productive beta chains. Rows are combined by CDR3 protein, so each entry shows the most common genes and DNA. The V and J calls were determined by TCRdb, not by the authors. For this sample the table gives 55,000 to 70,000 distinct CDR3 sequences, of which about a quarter were detected only once. The top ten hold about 42% of the sample.

This clonotype was counted ten times or more. The clone's antigen remains unknown. Base qualities are not at hand, and no much larger clone is one base apart. Ficoll-Paque density gradient centrifugation was the method used to isolate PBMCs. Recombination connected TRBV20-1 to TRBJ2-1; TRBD2 matches 7 bases in the middle. Source material: PBMCs or a T cell subset sorted from them (not recorded which). The origin of this receptor is a man younger than 35 who had mild COVID-19 (a few samples of this study predate the infection). The sample titles of this study are shuffled in the database, so cell type and time point are left out; the donor was told from shared clones. The CDR3 has the sequence CSALVLAPYNEQFF. The DNA sequence reads TGCAGTGCTCTCGTACTAGCGCCTTACAATGAGCAGTTCTTC.